This T cell receptor (beta chain) was retrieved from a study of T cell changes during pregnancy in multiple sclerosis (dated by TCRdb to the late 2010s). Background on the whole study: The study looked at changes in the T cell repertoire across pregnancy in women with multiple sclerosis.

Worth noting for this clone: What antigen it recognizes has not been identified. No base-level quality is on record; no much larger clone is a single base apart.

CDR1 LGHNA and CDR2 YNFKEQ were looked up in the germline V gene. The CDR3 runs 19 amino acids, cysteine and phenylalanine included. Only the CDR3 region is kept as DNA, spanning 57 bases read in frame from base 1. Deletion took 0 bases off V and 2 bases off J, with a span of 22 bases between the germline ends. Libraries were made using the immunoSEQ multiplex PCR assay. The table comes from immuneACCESS by way of TCRdb, which keeps in-frame sequences with V and J called. Part of the clones is missing from these tables; in studies checked, under half for an unresolved V gene and the rest for unknown reasons. Here the sample has about 67,000 clones; roughly 90% occur a single time. The top ten hold less than 3% of the sample.

Recombination linked TRBV4-2 to TRBJ1-1, with the D gene not clear enough to name. Specimen: peripheral blood, collected in the second trimester of pregnancy. The receptor was isolated from a female donor in good health, enrolled as a control in a pregnancy study. The DNA is TGTGCCAGCAGCCAAGATGCCACAAAAGCGTTCTTGGCTAACACTGAAGCTTTCTTT. Translated, it reads CASSQDATKAFLANTEAFF.